This is a list of T cell receptor beta chains from one sample in a study of T cell repertoires and leukemia-associated antigens. From the 5' RACE reads, TCRdb called clonotypes with MiXCR, one entry per CDR3 protein. The table lists 14,000 or so distinct CDR3 sequences, more than 30% of them singletons, with approximately 9.2% in the top ten. These receptors have no known antigen. The specimen was CD3+ T cells sorted from blood and cultured. Every receptor here comes from a female donor in good health. The CDR3 runs from the conserved cysteine through the conserved F or W. The order of the fields is clone size, V gene, J gene, D gene, CDR3 protein, CDR3 DNA. D genes are given only for firm matches. Some rows have no size entry. The others give once, few or many, or a class for an expanded clone.

clone size: medium-sized; V gene: TRBV6-1; J gene: TRBJ2-7; D gene: NA; CDR3 protein: CASLGRPLYEQYF; CDR3 DNA: TGTGCCAGCTTGGGCAGGCCACTTTACGAGCAGTACTTC
clone size: NA; V gene: TRBV20-1; J gene: TRBJ2-7; D gene: NA; CDR3 protein: CSARAWEKGVYEQYF; CDR3 DNA: TGCAGTGCTAGAGCCTGGGAGAAAGGAGTCTACGAGCAGTACTTC
clone size: many; V gene: TRBV7-9; J gene: TRBJ2-3; D gene: NA; CDR3 protein: CASSPSGATDTQYF; CDR3 DNA: TGTGCCAGCAGCCCCTCAGGGGCCACAGATACGCAGTATTTT
clone size: medium-sized; V gene: TRBV7-2; J gene: TRBJ2-3; D gene: TRBD2; CDR3 protein: CASSPNPGLASTDTQYF; CDR3 DNA: TGTGCCAGCAGCCCCAACCCGGGACTAGCGAGCACAGATACGCAGTATTTT
clone size: NA; V gene: TRBV21-1; J gene: TRBJ2-7; D gene: NA; CDR3 protein: CASTKTTGTYGRYF; CDR3 DNA: TGTGCCAGCACCAAGACGACAGGGACCTACGGGCGGTACTTC
clone size: many; V gene: TRBV20-1; J gene: TRBJ2-3; D gene: NA; CDR3 protein: CSATLGGSSTDTQYF; CDR3 DNA: TGCAGTGCTACTCTCGGGGGTTCTAGCACAGATACGCAGTATTTT
clone size: NA; V gene: TRBV6-6; J gene: TRBJ2-5; D gene: TRBD2; CDR3 protein: CASSHSLAGQETQYF; CDR3 DNA: TGTGCCAGCAGTCACTCACTAGCGGGACAAGAGACCCAGTACTTC
clone size: medium-sized; V gene: TRBV7-3; J gene: TRBJ2-7; D gene: NA; CDR3 protein: CASSSGPLREQYF; CDR3 DNA: TGTGCCAGCAGCTCCGGGCCTCTTCGGGAGCAGTACTTC
clone size: NA; V gene: TRBV6-1; J gene: TRBJ2-7; D gene: NA; CDR3 protein: CASTRDFSYEQYF; CDR3 DNA: TGTGCCAGCACCCGGGACTTCTCCTACGAGCAGTACTTC
clone size: many; V gene: TRBV5-1; J gene: TRBJ2-1; D gene: TRBD1; CDR3 protein: CASSLAWDRQDNEQFF; CDR3 DNA: TGCGCCAGCAGCTTGGCTTGGGACAGACAAGACAATGAGCAGTTCTTC
clone size: large; V gene: TRBV20-1; J gene: TRBJ2-1; D gene: TRBD2; CDR3 protein: CSAPVQRDYNEQFF; CDR3 DNA: TGCAGTGCCCCGGTTCAGCGGGACTACAATGAGCAGTTCTTC
clone size: NA; V gene: TRBV20-1; J gene: TRBJ2-3; D gene: NA; CDR3 protein: CSVRHVGVGSTDTQYF; CDR3 DNA: TGCAGTGTTAGGCACGTGGGGGTTGGTAGCACAGATACACAGTATTTT